A single TCR beta chain is shown here with its context. The data were obtained in a study of T cell clonotyping in hematopoietic cell transplantation. The data were produced by immunoSEQ multiplex PCR, yet TCRdb's version contains in-frame clones alone and is incomplete. The table shows approximately 9,000 clones, with approximately 84% occurring only once. Trimming shortened V by 2 bases and J by 0 bases, and 23 bases separated the two germline ends. The CDR3 consists of 19 residues. Germline V lookup: CDR1 PRHDT, CDR2 FYEKMQ (reference sequence). Noted time point: recipient sample about 28 days before transplant, after cytoreduction. Samples: about 28 days before transplant, then days 30, 100 and 180 after.

This material consisted of peripheral blood mononuclear cells, taken before stem cell transplant. The chain carries TRBV13 and TRBJ2-7, with TRBD1 as a possible D gene (6 bases). The TCR was taken from a woman aged 60 to 75 with acute myeloid leukemia. Some clones in this sample may be carry-over from other donors' samples. The CDR3 coding sequence is TGTGCCAGCAGCTTAAATCTGGTGCGGCGTCGGGACAACTCCTACGAGCAGTACTTC. It yields the protein CASSLNLVRRRDNSYEQYF.